This TCR beta chain was documented in a study of T cell responses to AZD1222 COVID-19 vaccine (dated by TCRdb to the early 2020s). About the full investigation: AZD1222 recipients with second doses at about 4 weeks or about 12 weeks were pooled, because spike-specific TCR depth and breadth did not differ between schedules. TCR sequencing was performed for some 250 trial participants, of whom 207 were given two doses of AZD1222 and 26 were given two doses of MenACWY control vaccine. Trial participants were enrolled into age subgroups of 18-55, 56-69 and 70-plus years, which contained about 150, 28 and 57 TCR-sequenced participants, respectively. On the study overall, not on this receptor specifically: Because no day 14 peak-response samples were available, repertoires were characterized only after the peak T cell response. The vaccine-associated CD4 TCRs covered the entire spike protein, and the dominant responses fell in regions 160-218 and 743-854. Conclusions about previously exposed vaccinees were limited because only six AZD1222 recipients were SARS-CoV-2 seropositive at baseline. Most participants were white British and females outnumbered males, and the authors suggested that clonal diversity may have been underestimated. In the small 56-69-year group, the increase in depth fell short of significance, most likely because of low power. Reportedly, close to half of the unique spike-specific TCRs recognized epitopes lying outside the regions that are mutated in the B.1.351 and B.1.1.7 variants. Spike-specific TCR breadth and depth rose significantly after two AZD1222 doses compared with day 0 and with MenACWY recipients.

The time point label here, explained by the study, means: baseline before first vaccination. Vaccinee samples came from UK trials COV001 and COV002, including a single-blind randomized controlled phase 2/3 trial of AZD1222 (ChAdOx1 nCoV-19) in healthy adults. For TCRbeta chain sequencing, PBMC samples were collected from trial participants at day 0 and at day 28 after the second dose. Sequences SNHLY (CDR1) and FYNNEI (CDR2) are obtained from the germline V gene. V was cut back by 8 bases and J by 8 bases, leaving a gap of 10 bases between them. Counted from cysteine to phenylalanine, this CDR3 has 11 amino acids. Only the CDR3 portion is preserved as DNA: 33 bases, with reading frame beginning at the first base. The CDR3 regions of human TCRbeta chains were analyzed by immunosequencing. Turning to the authors' computational methods: TCRs in the repertoires were matched against a reference library of SARS-CoV-2-specific TCRs that had been generated with the MIRA antigen-specificity platform. Breadth was defined as the fraction of unique TCRs that were SARS-CoV-2-associated. Depth was defined as the fraction of total T cells that were SARS-CoV-2-associated. Using the MIRA data, each spike-specific TCR was mapped to the spike region that the TCR reacts to and placed in a CD4 or CD8 class. Log10-transformed breadth and depth values were compared by one-way ANOVA with Sidak's multiple comparisons tests. Not all clones reach the TCRdb copy of this immuneACCESS table, which keeps in-frame sequences only. Checked studies attribute under half of the gap to unresolved V genes and leave the rest unexplained. V and J calls and clone size are as listed in that table; D and trimming were resolved from the DNA. The sample contains about 140,000 clones, 90% of them found a single time. Clones ranked in the top ten supply around 3.6% of the sample.

Points on this clone: Its antigen has not been determined. No base quality values were provided; no much bigger clone lies one nucleotide off.

The sequence was collected from an adult in good health. The chain employs TRBV2 and TRBJ2-1; the D segment cannot be called with confidence. The sample was peripheral blood, taken on day 0 of AZD1222 vaccination. The CDR3 corresponds to CASFLDYEQFF. The nucleotides are TGTGCCAGCTTCCTAGACTATGAGCAGTTCTTC.